The clone carrying this TCR beta chain turned up a few times. This entry belongs to a study of blood T cell repertoires in COVID-19. Overall study context: T cells, B-cell-depleted T cells, or PBMCs provided the cDNA or gDNA that served as material.

The CDR3 spans 16 residues. V dropped 2 bases and J dropped 3; count of bases not matched to a gene: 6. CDR1 and CDR2 from the germline V gene are SGHRS and YFSETQ. Libraries were prepared by immunoSEQ multiplex PCR; TCRdb keeps only in-frame clonotypes and omits some of them. This repertoire shows under 250,000 clones, roughly 80% found once; its top ten account for 7.9%. The source of this sequence is a woman of 80 years or more with acute or convalescent COVID-19. Source material: peripheral blood. The gene calls are TRBV5-1 and TRBJ2-2; 8 nucleotides agree with TRBD1. The CDR3 spells CASSFGQGADTGELFF. The CDR3 nucleotides are TGCGCCAGCAGCTTCGGCCAGGGGGCAGACACCGGGGAGCTGTTTTTT.